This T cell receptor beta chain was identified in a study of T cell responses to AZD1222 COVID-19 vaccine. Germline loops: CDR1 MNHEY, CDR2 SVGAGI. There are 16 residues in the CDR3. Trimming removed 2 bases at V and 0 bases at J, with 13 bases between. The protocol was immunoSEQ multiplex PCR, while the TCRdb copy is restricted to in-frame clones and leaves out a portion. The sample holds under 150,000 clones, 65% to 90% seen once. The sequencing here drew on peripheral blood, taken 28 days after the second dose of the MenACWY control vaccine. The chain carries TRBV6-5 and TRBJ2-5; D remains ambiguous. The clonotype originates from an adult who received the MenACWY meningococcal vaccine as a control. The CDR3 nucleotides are TGTGCCAGCAGTTACGGATTGAGTCCTAACCAAGAGACCCAGTACTTC. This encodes CASSYGLSPNQETQYF.